This TCR beta chain was recorded in a study of cytomegalovirus exposure and HLA in healthy donors. Study conclusions and caveats: A reported reduction in N-insertions relative to the approximately 640-donor mean was seen in an Asian-associated ancestry cluster in a later analysis. DRB1 showed the most TCR associations and HLA-C the fewest in a later analysis, as rates varied by HLA locus.

It was with 60 Vbeta and 13 Jbeta primers that the PCR ran. Original handling: Around 83 million unique TCR beta chains, roughly 11 million shared, were counted in a later analysis. TCRdb's copy holds only in-frame clones and misses some; the assay was immunoSEQ multiplex PCR. V and J calls and clone size are those listed in that table; D and trimming were worked out from the DNA. This sample carries 160,000 or so clones, about three quarters of them seen once, and the ten largest clones take approximately 2.3%. On this clone itself: Its antigen is not known.

The source is a female donor in good health and CMV-seronegative. The material sequenced was PBMCs.

The CDR3 is CASSLGREGKNEQFF. CDR3 sequence (DNA): TGTGCCAGCAGCTTAGGGCGGGAGGGAAAAAATGAGCAGTTCTTC. The genes are TRBV7-2 and TRBJ2-1; 9 bases are shared with TRBD2. The CDR3 is made up of 15 amino acids. Germline V gives CDR1 SGHTA, CDR2 FQGNSA. V shed 1 base and J 7 bases; nucleotides not matched to a gene: 5.